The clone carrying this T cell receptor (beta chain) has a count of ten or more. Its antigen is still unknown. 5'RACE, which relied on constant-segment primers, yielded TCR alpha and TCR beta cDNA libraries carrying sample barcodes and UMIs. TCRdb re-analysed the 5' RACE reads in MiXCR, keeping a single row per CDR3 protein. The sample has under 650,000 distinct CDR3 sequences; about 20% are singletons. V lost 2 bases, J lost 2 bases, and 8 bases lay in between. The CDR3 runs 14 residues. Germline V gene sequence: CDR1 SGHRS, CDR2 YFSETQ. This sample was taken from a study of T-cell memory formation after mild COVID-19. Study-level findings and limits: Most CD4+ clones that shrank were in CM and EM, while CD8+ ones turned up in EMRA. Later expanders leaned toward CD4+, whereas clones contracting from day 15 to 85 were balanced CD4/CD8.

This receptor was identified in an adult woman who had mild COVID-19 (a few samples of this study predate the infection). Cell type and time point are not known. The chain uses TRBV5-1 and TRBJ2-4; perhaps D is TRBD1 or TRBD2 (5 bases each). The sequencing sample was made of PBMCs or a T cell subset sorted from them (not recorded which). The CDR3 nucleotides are TGCGCCAGCAGCTTTGGGGGAACCAAAAACATTCAGTACTTC. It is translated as CASSFGGTKNIQYF. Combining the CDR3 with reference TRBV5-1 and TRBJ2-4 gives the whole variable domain KAGVTQTPRYLIKTRGQQVTLSCSPISGHRSVSWYQQTPGQGLQFLFEYFSETQRNKGNFPGRFSGRQFSNSRSEMNVSTLELGDSALYLCASSFGGTKNIQYFGAGTRLSVL.